One sample yielded the 23 T cell receptor beta chains listed below, sequenced in a study of long-term antiretroviral therapy in people with HIV. At the survey level, the v3.0 immunoSEQ assay was run. Clones were sequenced by immunoSEQ multiplex PCR, and TCRdb holds only the in-frame ones, with some missing. The sample holds some 35,000 clones, 70% to 90% seen once. The specimen comprised unsorted PBMCs, sampled 2.2 years after starting antiretroviral therapy. The receptors come from a man aged 18 to 29 with HIV.

This clone has a single count. This chain links TRBV7-6 with TRBJ2-1; D may be TRBD2 (5 bases). CDR3 length equals 15 residues. Per the germline V gene, CDR1 is SGHVS and CDR2 is FNYEAQ. V gave up 0 bases and J gave up 1 base, with 7 bases separating them. The CDR3 DNA reads as TGTGCCAGCAGCTTAGCGGCGGGTTCCTACAATGAGCAGTTCTTC. It encodes CASSLAAGSYNEQFF. Full variable domain (outside the CDR3, taken from reference TRBV7-6 and TRBJ2-1): GAGVSQSPRYKVTKRGQDVALRCDPISGHVSLYWYRQALGQGPEFLTYFNYEAQQDKSGLPNDRFSAERPEGSISTLTIQRTEQRDSAMYRCASSLAAGSYNEQFFGPGTRLTVL.

This clone was counted once. This chain uses TRBV10-3 with TRBJ2-1; 9 bases are a match to TRBD2. The CDR3 covers 12 residues. Germline trimming cut 5 bases from V and 8 bases from J; bases unmatched to any gene: 1. Germline CDR1 ENHRY, CDR2 SYGVKD. CDR3 nucleotide sequence: TGTGCCATCAGTTTAGCGGGAGATGAGCAGTTCTTC. This gives the protein CAISLAGDEQFF.

The J gene is TRBJ2-7, the V gene TRBV7-2, with 8 bases lining up with TRBD2. CDR1 SGHTA and CDR2 FQGNSA come from the germline V gene. This CDR3 spans 13 amino acids. The ends lost 1 base at V and 5 bases at J; junction bases unmatched: 1. CDR3 coding DNA: TGTGCCAGCAGCTTAGTCGGGGGGGACGAGCAGTACTTC. Encoded protein: CASSLVGGDEQYF. Looking up the rest from reference TRBV7-2 and TRBJ2-7 gives the full variable domain: GAGVSQSPSNKVTEKGKDVELRCDPISGHTALYWYRQSLGQGLEFLIYFQGNSAPDKSGLPSDRFSAERTGGSVSTLTIQRTQQEDSAVYLCASSLVGGDEQYFGPGTRLTVT.

The V call is TRBV10-3, the J call TRBJ2-7, with 9 bases that match TRBD2. Germline CDR1 and CDR2: ENHRY and SYGVKD. The V gene end was trimmed by 7 bases and the J gene end by 4 bases; junction bases not matched to a gene: 8. This CDR3 comprises 14 residues. Here the CDR3 reads CAITESGGLYEQYF. The CDR3 DNA reads TGTGCCATCACCGAGAGCGGGGGGCTTTACGAGCAGTACTTC.

V and J are TRBV7-8 and TRBJ2-5; no firm D call. The CDR3 has 15 residues. Trimming removed 2 bases at V and 5 bases at J, with 15 bases between. Per germline, CDR1 SGHVS and CDR2 FQNEAQ. The CDR3 DNA reads as TGTGCCAGCAGCTTATACCCAAGCCTGCCTGAGACCCAGTACTTC. Protein sequence: CASSLYPSLPETQYF.

This clone was detected only once. This chain links TRBV5-5 with TRBJ2-3; weak D call: TRBD1 (6 bases). Germline CDR1 SGHKS, CDR2 YYEKEE (reference sequence). The CDR3 is 14 residues long. Trimming left V 3 bases short and J 2 bases short, with 10 bases between. CDR3 sequence (DNA): TGTGCCAGCAGCTCTACAGGGTACACAGATACGCAGTATTTT. Its translation: CASSSTGYTDTQYF.

The chain recombines TRBV27 with TRBJ2-1, with D possibly matching TRBD1 (6 bases). The CDR3 totals 15 residues. Trimming removed 5 bases at V and 1 base at J, with 12 bases between. The germline V gene has CDR1 MNHEY and CDR2 SMNVEV (reference sequence). CDR3 DNA: TGTGCCAGCAGTGCCGGGACAACGTCCTACAATGAGCAGTTCTTC. Translated: CASSAGTTSYNEQFF.

The rearrangement uses TRBV4-3 and TRBJ1-2; D unresolved. V was pared by 0 bases and J by 6 bases, with 14 bases between. The germline CDR1 and CDR2 sequences are LGHNA and YSLEER. This CDR3 region has 15 residues. CDR3 coding DNA: TGCGCCAGCAGCCAAGAGGCCCCTTCGTACAATGGCTACACCTTC. It translates to CASSQEAPSYNGYTF.

This chain uses TRBV7-9 with TRBJ2-5; TRBD2 agrees at 14 bases. Losses at the gene ends were 5 bases for V and 2 bases for J; bases not matched to a gene: 7. CDR1 and CDR2 from the germline V gene are SEHNR and FQNEAQ (reference sequence). The CDR3 length is 17 residues. CDR3 coding DNA: TGTGCCAGCAGCCTAGGACTAGCGGGGGGTACACAAGAGACCCAGTACTTC. Its translation: CASSLGLAGGTQETQYF.

V gene TRBV28 combines with J gene TRBJ2-7; 11 bases are shared with TRBD1. Germline CDR1 is MDHEN and CDR2 is SYDVKM. V dropped 6 bases and J dropped 3; count of bases not matched to a gene: 7. The CDR3 runs 15 residues. This CDR3 is CASSSGQGAIYEQYF. CDR3 nucleotide sequence: TGTGCCAGCAGCTCCGGACAGGGGGCTATCTACGAGCAGTACTTC.

This chain links TRBV6-1 with TRBJ1-1; D not certain. Trimming stripped 2 bases from V and 1 base from J, with 8 bases between. The CDR3 is 14 residues long. Germline loops: CDR1 MNHNS, CDR2 SASEGT. The DNA for the CDR3 is TGTGCCAGCAGTGAATGGCAAACGAACACTGAAGCTTTCTTT. Translating gives CASSEWQTNTEAFF.

V and J are TRBV30 and TRBJ1-5, with unresolved D. V was shortened by 2 bases and J by 0 bases, with 5 bases between the two germline ends. The CDR3 consists of 13 residues. Germline lookup yields CDR1 GTSNPN and CDR2 SVGIG (reference sequence). DNA of the CDR3: TGTGCCTGGAGTCCATATAGCAATCAGCCCCAGCATTTT. Translated, it gives CAWSPYSNQPQHF.

The rearrangement joins TRBV2 to TRBJ2-5; 10 positions match TRBD2. The junction had 0 bases not matched to a gene; V was cut back by 1 base and J by 1 base. Germline V gene data show CDR1 as SNHLY and CDR2 as FYNNEI. The CDR3 spans 15 residues. CDR3 residues: CASSEGLAGQETQYF. The CDR3 DNA reads TGTGCCAGCAGTGAAGGACTAGCGGGCCAAGAGACCCAGTACTTC.

The chain combines TRBV28 with TRBJ1-1; maybe TRBD1 (5 bases). The V gene lost 5 bases and the J gene lost 6 bases, with 19 bases spanning the gap. Germline V gene sequence: CDR1 MDHEN, CDR2 SYDVKM. The CDR3 has 15 amino acids. The CDR3 protein is CASSRQSIPRPEAFF. The CDR3, as DNA: TGTGCCAGCAGTCGACAGTCGATACCCCGGCCTGAAGCTTTCTTT.

The V gene is TRBV28, the J gene TRBJ2-3; 9 bases fit TRBD2. Germline CDR1 MDHEN, CDR2 SYDVKM. V was clipped by 6 bases and J by 5 bases; unmatched bases: 15. This CDR3 has 17 residues. CDR3 nucleotides: TGTGCCAGCAGCACTCGGCGACTAGCGGAGCTCAAAGATACGCAGTATTTT. Protein: CASSTRRLAELKDTQYF.

This CDR3 reads CAWSLEGANYGYTF. The CDR3 DNA sequence: TGTGCCTGGAGTTTAGAGGGAGCGAACTATGGCTACACCTTC. V gene TRBV30 combines with J gene TRBJ1-2; D unresolved. Germline V gene data show CDR1 as GTSNPN and CDR2 as SVGIG (reference sequence). V was pared by 2 bases and J by 2 bases, with 12 bases between. The CDR3 is made up of 14 amino acids.

The V and J genes are TRBV5-1 and TRBJ1-1; D remains ambiguous. The CDR3 spans 16 residues. The germline V and J ends were trimmed by 4 bases and 0 bases, with 16 bases remaining between them. Per the germline V gene, CDR1 is SGHRS and CDR2 is YFSETQ. CDR3 in amino acids: CASSLYPTVMNTEAFF. As DNA, the CDR3 is TGCGCCAGCAGCCTGTACCCGACGGTCATGAACACTGAAGCTTTCTTT.

This clone was detected only once. The chain couples TRBV27 to TRBJ1-1; tentatively, D is TRBD1 (5 bases). V lost 5 bases and J lost 0, with 10 bases in between. The CDR3 is 14 amino acids. Germline V lookup: CDR1 MNHEY, CDR2 SMNVEV (reference sequence). CDR3 loop: CASSKTEMNTEAFF. The CDR3 DNA follows: TGTGCCAGCAGTAAGACAGAGATGAACACTGAAGCTTTCTTT.

This clone occurred a few times. This chain links TRBV27 with TRBJ1-2; D is perhaps TRBD1 (6 bases). Trimming cost V 3 bases and J 4 bases, with 12 bases left between them. Germline CDR1 is MNHEY and CDR2 is SMNVEV (reference sequence). The CDR3 has 14 amino acids. DNA for the CDR3: TGTGCCAGCAGTTTCTCCGCAGGGGCCTATGGCTACACCTTC. Translating gives CASSFSAGAYGYTF.

In this sample, this clone is medium-sized. CDR3 in DNA: TGTGCCAGCAGCCCCACAGGGGATGGCTACACCTTC. It translates to CASSPTGDGYTF. The chain is built from TRBV7-9 and TRBJ1-2; TRBD1 agrees at 7 bases. CDR1 is SEHNR and CDR2 is FQNEAQ in the germline V gene (reference sequence). The V gene end was trimmed by 5 bases and the J gene end by 6 bases; junction bases not matched to a gene: 3. The CDR3 has 12 amino acids.

This rearrangement joins TRBV7-9 to TRBJ1-2; D remains unclear. With 2 bases removed from V and 1 base from J, the gap between germline ends came to 11 bases. There are 15 residues in the CDR3. Per the germline V gene, CDR1 is SEHNR and CDR2 is FQNEAQ (reference sequence). CDR3 in DNA: TGTGCCAGCAGCTTAAGTTTCGCTGATAACTATGGCTACACCTTC. It specifies CASSLSFADNYGYTF.

V and J are TRBV28 and TRBJ1-2; no clear D. Germline CDR1 MDHEN, CDR2 SYDVKM. This CDR3 region has 12 residues. V was shortened by 6 bases and J by 3 bases, with 8 bases between the two germline ends. DNA of the CDR3: TGTGCCAGCAGCCTAAAGGACTATGGCTACACCTTC. Amino acids: CASSLKDYGYTF.

This chain joins TRBV19 and TRBJ1-1; D perhaps matches TRBD1 (6 bases). The V end lost 1 base, the J end lost 1 base, and 13 bases lay between the germline ends. The V gene's germline CDR1 is LNHDA and CDR2 SQIVND (reference sequence). This CDR3 contains 16 residues. The CDR3 here is CASSIAEDRANTEAFF. In nucleotides, the CDR3 is TGTGCCAGTAGTATAGCTGAGGACAGAGCGAACACTGAAGCTTTCTTT.